A selection of T cell receptor beta chains follows, all from one sample in a study of control samples from healthy donors and cancer patients. TCRdb keeps only in-frame clones here, not all; method: immunoSEQ multiplex PCR. The sample has about 410,000 clones, around nine tenths seen once. Specimen: PBMCs. These receptors came from a man aged 40-49 years with head and neck cancer. Each CDR3 is given with its conserved first and last residue. The order of the fields is V gene, D gene, J gene, clone size, CDR3 DNA, CDR3 protein. The D gene is left open where the match is weak. Size is stated for part of the rows, as once, few or many counts, or as a class when the clone is expanded.

v_gene: TRBV7-9
d_gene: TRBD1
j_gene: TRBJ2-7
abundance: .
CDR3nt: TGTGCCAGCCAACGGGGACAGGGGACGAACTACGAGCAGTACTTC
CDR3aa: CASQRGQGTNYEQYF

v_gene: TRBV3-1/TRBV3-2
d_gene: TRBD2
j_gene: TRBJ2-7
abundance: .
CDR3nt: TGTGCCAGCAGCCAAGTTTGGTCTAGCGGGAGTTACGAGCAGTACTTC
CDR3aa: CASSQVWSSGSYEQYF

v_gene: TRBV6-4
d_gene: .
j_gene: TRBJ1-5
abundance: .
CDR3nt: TGTGCCAGCAGTGAGGAGGCTTTGGGGCAGCCCCAGCATTTT
CDR3aa: CASSEEALGQPQHF

v_gene: TRBV5-3
d_gene: .
j_gene: TRBJ2-2
abundance: .
CDR3nt: TGTGCCAGAAGCCCCATGGGGGGGAACACCGGGGAGCTGTTTTTT
CDR3aa: CARSPMGGNTGELFF

v_gene: TRBV28
d_gene: TRBD2
j_gene: TRBJ2-1
abundance: .
CDR3nt: TGTGCCAGCATCCCAAGCGGGACCCCCTACAATGAGCAGTTCTTC
CDR3aa: CASIPSGTPYNEQFF

v_gene: TRBV27
d_gene: TRBD2
j_gene: TRBJ2-7
abundance: few
CDR3nt: TGTGCCAGCAGTTTAATCCCCCAAGGCGGGAGACACGAGCAGTACTTC
CDR3aa: CASSLIPQGGRHEQYF

v_gene: TRBV6-2/TRBV6-3
d_gene: .
j_gene: TRBJ1-5
abundance: .
CDR3nt: TGTGCCAGCAGTTACGGGAATGTGGGACCGATTAATCAGCCCCAGCATTTT
CDR3aa: CASSYGNVGPINQPQHF

v_gene: TRBV2
d_gene: .
j_gene: TRBJ2-3
abundance: .
CDR3nt: TGTGCCAGCAGTGTCGCCGCAGGCAGCACAGATACGCAGTATTTT
CDR3aa: CASSVAAGSTDTQYF

v_gene: TRBV6-5
d_gene: .
j_gene: TRBJ2-5
abundance: .
CDR3nt: TGTGCCAGCAGTTACACCGGGGGAGGACAGACCCAGTACTTC
CDR3aa: CASSYTGGGQTQYF

v_gene: TRBV5-1
d_gene: .
j_gene: TRBJ2-1
abundance: .
CDR3nt: TGCGCCAGCAGCCCGCACGGAGGGAATGAGCAGTTCTTC
CDR3aa: CASSPHGGNEQFF

v_gene: TRBV28
d_gene: .
j_gene: TRBJ2-3
abundance: .
CDR3nt: TGTGCCAGCAGTTTCCCGCGACAAGGAACTAGCACAGATACGCAGTATTTT
CDR3aa: CASSFPRQGTSTDTQYF

v_gene: TRBV15
d_gene: TRBD1
j_gene: TRBJ2-2
abundance: .
CDR3nt: TGTGCCACCAGCAGAGCGGCCGGGACAGCGAACACCGGGGAGCTGTTTTTT
CDR3aa: CATSRAAGTANTGELFF

v_gene: TRBV5-1
d_gene: .
j_gene: TRBJ2-3
abundance: .
CDR3nt: TGCGCCAGCAGCTGGAAAACGGGACTCTTAAACTATACGCAGTATTTT
CDR3aa: CASSWKTGLLNYTQYF

v_gene: TRBV28
d_gene: .
j_gene: TRBJ2-1
abundance: .
CDR3nt: TGTGCCAGCAGTTTGCTAGGGAATGAGCAGTTCTTC
CDR3aa: CASSLLGNEQFF

v_gene: TRBV5-1
d_gene: TRBD2
j_gene: TRBJ2-7
abundance: .
CDR3nt: TGCGCCAGTAAACGGCTAGCGGGGGCCCCGAATAGCTCCTACGAGCAGTACTTC
CDR3aa: CASKRLAGAPNSSYEQYF

v_gene: TRBV30
d_gene: .
j_gene: TRBJ1-4
abundance: .
CDR3nt: TGTGCCTGGAGTGGGTGGGAAAAACTGTTTTTT
CDR3aa: CAWSGWEKLFF

v_gene: TRBV5-6
d_gene: .
j_gene: TRBJ1-3
abundance: .
CDR3nt: TGTGCCAGCAGCGTCCAGGGCACTGGAAACACCATATATTTT
CDR3aa: CASSVQGTGNTIYF

v_gene: TRBV6-6
d_gene: TRBD2
j_gene: TRBJ2-7
abundance: .
CDR3nt: TGTGCCAGCAGTCCCGGGACTAGCGGGAGGCCTCGTTCCTACAAGCAGTACTTC
CDR3aa: CASSPGTSGRPRSYKQYF

v_gene: TRBV5-3
d_gene: TRBD1
j_gene: TRBJ1-5
abundance: few
CDR3nt: TGTGCCAGAAGCCTAAGACAGGGGTCGAGCAATCAGCCCCAGCATTTT
CDR3aa: CARSLRQGSSNQPQHF

v_gene: TRBV7-2
d_gene: .
j_gene: TRBJ1-1
abundance: .
CDR3nt: TGTGCCAGCAGCTCAGGTTTCAGGAACACTGAAGCTTTCTTT
CDR3aa: CASSSGFRNTEAFF

v_gene: TRBV19
d_gene: TRBD1
j_gene: TRBJ1-1
abundance: .
CDR3nt: TGTGCCAGTATAGGACAGGGGGCGTCCAACACTGAAGCTTTCTTT
CDR3aa: CASIGQGASNTEAFF

v_gene: TRBV27
d_gene: .
j_gene: TRBJ1-6
abundance: .
CDR3nt: TGTGCCAGCAGTTTATCGATTGGAGGGCTCGGATCACCCCTCCACTTT
CDR3aa: CASSLSIGGLGSPLHF

v_gene: TRBV27
d_gene: .
j_gene: TRBJ1-1
abundance: once
CDR3nt: TGTGCCAGCAGTTTGGTTAAGGGACGAGGCACTGAAGCTTTCTTT
CDR3aa: CASSLVKGRGTEAFF

v_gene: TRBV7-2
d_gene: .
j_gene: TRBJ1-5
abundance: .
CDR3nt: TGTGCCAGCAGCTTTCTAGGGGCCGATCAGCCCCAGCATTTT
CDR3aa: CASSFLGADQPQHF

v_gene: TRBV6-5
d_gene: .
j_gene: TRBJ1-4
abundance: .
CDR3nt: TGTGCCAGCAGTTTTACTAATGAAAAACTGTTTTTT
CDR3aa: CASSFTNEKLFF

v_gene: TRBV6-5
d_gene: TRBD1
j_gene: TRBJ2-2
abundance: .
CDR3nt: TGTGCCAGCAGGGGAATCGGACAGGGGGCCGGGGAGCTGTTTTTT
CDR3aa: CASRGIGQGAGELFF

v_gene: TRBV30
d_gene: .
j_gene: TRBJ2-3
abundance: .
CDR3nt: TGTGCCTGGAGCTCCGGACCAGATACGCAGTATTTT
CDR3aa: CAWSSGPDTQYF

v_gene: TRBV3-1/TRBV3-2
d_gene: TRBD1
j_gene: TRBJ2-5
abundance: .
CDR3nt: TGTGCCAGCAGCCAGGGGCAGGGGGCCAGGGAGACCCAGTACTTC
CDR3aa: CASSQGQGARETQYF

v_gene: TRBV5-5
d_gene: .
j_gene: TRBJ1-4
abundance: .
CDR3nt: TGTGCCAGCAGCCCCAGTCTCACGAATGAAAAACTGTTTTTT
CDR3aa: CASSPSLTNEKLFF

v_gene: TRBV6-5
d_gene: .
j_gene: TRBJ2-5
abundance: .
CDR3nt: TGTGCCAGCTCCGGGGTGGGCCAAGAGACCCAGTACTTC
CDR3aa: CASSGVGQETQYF

v_gene: TRBV2
d_gene: .
j_gene: TRBJ2-7
abundance: .
CDR3nt: TGTGCCAGCACAGGACTTCGCGACGAGCAGTACTTC
CDR3aa: CASTGLRDEQYF

v_gene: TRBV5-6
d_gene: .
j_gene: TRBJ2-3
abundance: .
CDR3nt: TGTGCCAGCAGCTTGGCCGGAGCAGGGGAAGATACGCAGTATTTT
CDR3aa: CASSLAGAGEDTQYF

v_gene: TRBV18
d_gene: TRBD2
j_gene: TRBJ2-1
abundance: .
CDR3nt: TGTGCCAGCTCACCACCCCCAGTAGCGGGATACAATGAGCAGTTCTTC
CDR3aa: CASSPPPVAGYNEQFF

v_gene: TRBV6-5
d_gene: .
j_gene: TRBJ1-2
abundance: .
CDR3nt: TGTGCCAGCAGTTACGGGGCCGGGAGTGGCTACACCTTC
CDR3aa: CASSYGAGSGYTF

v_gene: TRBV6-1
d_gene: .
j_gene: TRBJ2-3
abundance: .
CDR3nt: TGTGCCAGCAGTGAATCGCTGATAGCGTCGGTAGATACGCAGTATTTT
CDR3aa: CASSESLIASVDTQYF

v_gene: TRBV19
d_gene: .
j_gene: TRBJ2-7
abundance: .
CDR3nt: TGTGCCAGTAGTCTTGGTGGGCGGCTCTACGAGCAGTACTTC
CDR3aa: CASSLGGRLYEQYF

v_gene: TRBV28
d_gene: TRBD2
j_gene: TRBJ2-7
abundance: .
CDR3nt: TGTGCCAGCAGTCCCTACCCTTGGACTAGCGGGCCCTACGAGCAGTACTTC
CDR3aa: CASSPYPWTSGPYEQYF

v_gene: TRBV5-6
d_gene: .
j_gene: TRBJ2-5
abundance: .
CDR3nt: TGTGCCAGCAGCTTTTCTGTTGGTCGTGGGGAGACCCAGTACTTC
CDR3aa: CASSFSVGRGETQYF

v_gene: TRBV5-1
d_gene: .
j_gene: TRBJ1-5
abundance: .
CDR3nt: TGCGCCAGCAGTTCAATGGGGGGTAACCAGCCCCAGCATTTT
CDR3aa: CASSSMGGNQPQHF

v_gene: TRBV7-2
d_gene: TRBD1
j_gene: TRBJ1-2
abundance: .
CDR3nt: TGTGCCAGCAGCTTGGGGACAGGAGGGTACACCTTC
CDR3aa: CASSLGTGGYTF

v_gene: TRBV6-5
d_gene: TRBD1
j_gene: TRBJ2-7
abundance: .
CDR3nt: TGTGCCAGCAGCTTGGGGACAGGGGTTTCCCACGAGCAGTACTTC
CDR3aa: CASSLGTGVSHEQYF

v_gene: TRBV6-5
d_gene: .
j_gene: TRBJ1-1
abundance: .
CDR3nt: TGTGCCAGCAGCGCCGTCCCACGGGCGAACACTGAAGCTTTCTTT
CDR3aa: CASSAVPRANTEAFF

v_gene: TRBV19
d_gene: .
j_gene: TRBJ1-1
abundance: .
CDR3nt: TGTGCCAGTAGTATCGGGGCGCTCACTGAAGCTTTCTTT
CDR3aa: CASSIGALTEAFF

v_gene: TRBV7-6
d_gene: .
j_gene: TRBJ2-7
abundance: .
CDR3nt: TGTGCCAGCAGCTTAGGTGCCATAGCCTCCTACGAGCAGTACTTC
CDR3aa: CASSLGAIASYEQYF

v_gene: TRBV5-6
d_gene: TRBD1
j_gene: TRBJ2-1
abundance: .
CDR3nt: TGTGCCAGCAGCTTGGGGCGGACAGGAAAGTTCTTC
CDR3aa: CASSLGRTGKFF

v_gene: TRBV9
d_gene: .
j_gene: TRBJ2-1
abundance: .
CDR3nt: TGTGCCAGCAGCGTAGGGCAGGTGAGGTCGGATGAGCAGTTCTTC
CDR3aa: CASSVGQVRSDEQFF

v_gene: TRBV12-3/TRBV12-4
d_gene: .
j_gene: TRBJ2-7
abundance: once
CDR3nt: TGTGCCAGCAGTTTCAATGGGCCCGGCGAGCAGTACTTC
CDR3aa: CASSFNGPGEQYF

v_gene: TRBV27
d_gene: .
j_gene: TRBJ1-2
abundance: .
CDR3nt: TGTGCCAGCAGTCGCCTGACCAGGGACAATAAGAGCTACACCTTC
CDR3aa: CASSRLTRDNKSYTF

v_gene: TRBV3-1/TRBV3-2
d_gene: TRBD2
j_gene: TRBJ2-7
abundance: .
CDR3nt: TGTGCCAGCAGCCCGCCGGGACTAGAGATGCGGCAGTACTTC
CDR3aa: CASSPPGLEMRQYF

v_gene: TRBV19
d_gene: TRBD1
j_gene: TRBJ1-5
abundance: .
CDR3nt: TGTGCCAGTAGCTCGACAGGGGGCAATCAGCCCCAGCATTTT
CDR3aa: CASSSTGGNQPQHF

v_gene: TRBV6-6
d_gene: .
j_gene: TRBJ1-6
abundance: once
CDR3nt: TGTGCCAGCACGCCCCAGGGGCAGACCAACTTCCCCCTCCACTTT
CDR3aa: CASTPQGQTNFPLHF

v_gene: TRBV12-3/TRBV12-4
d_gene: .
j_gene: TRBJ1-3
abundance: .
CDR3nt: TGTGCCAGCAGGGCCGACGCGGACACCATATATTTT
CDR3aa: CASRADADTIYF

v_gene: TRBV18
d_gene: TRBD1
j_gene: TRBJ1-1
abundance: .
CDR3nt: TGTGCCAGCTCACCTGCCCCTTCCGGGACAGCTTATGAAGCTTTCTTT
CDR3aa: CASSPAPSGTAYEAFF

v_gene: TRBV28
d_gene: .
j_gene: TRBJ1-1
abundance: .
CDR3nt: TGTGCCAGCAGTTTACTTCCAGGGAATGGGTACACTGAAGCTTTCTTT
CDR3aa: CASSLLPGNGYTEAFF